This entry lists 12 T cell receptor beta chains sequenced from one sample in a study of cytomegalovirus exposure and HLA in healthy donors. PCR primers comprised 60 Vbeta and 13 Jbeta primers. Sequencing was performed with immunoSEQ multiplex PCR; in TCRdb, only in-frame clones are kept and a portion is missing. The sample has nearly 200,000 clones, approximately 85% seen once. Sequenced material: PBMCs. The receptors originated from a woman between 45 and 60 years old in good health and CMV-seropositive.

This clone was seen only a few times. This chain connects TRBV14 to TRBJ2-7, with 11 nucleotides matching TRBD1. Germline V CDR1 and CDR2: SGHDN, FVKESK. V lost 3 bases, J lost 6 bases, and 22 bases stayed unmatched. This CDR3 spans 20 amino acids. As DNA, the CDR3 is TGTGCCAGCAGCCACACAGGGGGAACCGGGACAGGGGGAGCCCTGGGCGAGCAGTACTTC. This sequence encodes CASSHTGGTGTGGALGEQYF.

The CDR3 loop is CASNSQGESTDTQYF. The CDR3 coding sequence is TGTGCCAGCAACTCGCAGGGGGAAAGCACAGATACGCAGTATTTT. V gene TRBV7-9 combines with J gene TRBJ2-3; 7 bases agree with TRBD1. V trimming: 7 bases; J trimming: 0 bases; junction bases outside the gene matches: 7. The CDR3 length is 15 residues. Germline V gene sequence: CDR1 SEHNR, CDR2 FQNEAQ (reference sequence).

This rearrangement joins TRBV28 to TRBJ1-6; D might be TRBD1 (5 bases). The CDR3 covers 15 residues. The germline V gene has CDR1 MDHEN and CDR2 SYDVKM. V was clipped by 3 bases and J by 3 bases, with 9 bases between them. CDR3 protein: CASSLDGHYNSPLHF. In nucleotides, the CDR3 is TGTGCCAGCAGTTTGGACGGACACTATAATTCACCCCTCCACTTT.

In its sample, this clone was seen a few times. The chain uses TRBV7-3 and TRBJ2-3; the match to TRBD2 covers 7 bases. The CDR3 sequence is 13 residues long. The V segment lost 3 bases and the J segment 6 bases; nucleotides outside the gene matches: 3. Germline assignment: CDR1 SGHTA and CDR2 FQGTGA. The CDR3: CASSFAGEDTQYF. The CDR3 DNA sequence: TGTGCCAGCAGCTTTGCGGGGGAGGATACGCAGTATTTT.

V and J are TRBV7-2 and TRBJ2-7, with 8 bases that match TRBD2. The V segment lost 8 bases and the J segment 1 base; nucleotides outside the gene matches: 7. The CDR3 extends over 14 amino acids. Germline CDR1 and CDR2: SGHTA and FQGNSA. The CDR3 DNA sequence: TGTGCCAGCTCAAGCGGGGGACCTTCCTACGAGCAGTACTTC. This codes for CASSSGGPSYEQYF.

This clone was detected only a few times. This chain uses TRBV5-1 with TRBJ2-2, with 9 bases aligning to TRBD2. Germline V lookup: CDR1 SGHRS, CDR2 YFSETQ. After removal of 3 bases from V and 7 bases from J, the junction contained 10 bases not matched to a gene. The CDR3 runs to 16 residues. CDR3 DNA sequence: TGCGCCAGCAGCTCCACTGCGGGAGGGCCGATCGGGGAGCTGTTTTTT. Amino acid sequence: CASSSTAGGPIGELFF.

The chain's CDR3 is CASSLGGLAGGPKGEQYF. The CDR3 DNA sequence: TGTGCCAGCAGCCTAGGGGGACTAGCGGGAGGGCCGAAGGGCGAGCAGTACTTC. The chain couples TRBV27 to TRBJ2-7; 16 nucleotides align to TRBD2. CDR3 length: 18 amino acids. CDR1 MNHEY and CDR2 SMNVEV come from the germline V gene (reference sequence). V dropped 6 bases and J dropped 6; count of bases not matched to a gene: 14.

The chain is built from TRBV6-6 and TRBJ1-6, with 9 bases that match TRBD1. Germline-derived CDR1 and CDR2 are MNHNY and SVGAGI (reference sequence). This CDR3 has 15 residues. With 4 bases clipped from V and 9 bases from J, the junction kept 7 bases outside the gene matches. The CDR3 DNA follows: TGTGCCAGCAGTTCCCCCGGACAGGGGTTTTCACCCCTCCACTTT. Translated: CASSSPGQGFSPLHF.

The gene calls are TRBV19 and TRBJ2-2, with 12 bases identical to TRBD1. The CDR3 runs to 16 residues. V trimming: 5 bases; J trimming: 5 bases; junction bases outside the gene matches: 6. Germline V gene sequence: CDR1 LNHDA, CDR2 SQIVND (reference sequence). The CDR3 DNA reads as TGTGCCAGTAGTCCAGGGACAGGGGGCCGTACCGGGGAGCTGTTTTTT. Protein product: CASSPGTGGRTGELFF. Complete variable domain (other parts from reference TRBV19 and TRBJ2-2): DGGITQSPKYLFRKEGQNVTLSCEQNLNHDAMYWYRQDPGQGLRLIYYSQIVNDFQKGDIAEGYSVSREKKESFPLTVTSAQKNPTAFYLCASSPGTGGRTGELFFGEGSRLTVL.

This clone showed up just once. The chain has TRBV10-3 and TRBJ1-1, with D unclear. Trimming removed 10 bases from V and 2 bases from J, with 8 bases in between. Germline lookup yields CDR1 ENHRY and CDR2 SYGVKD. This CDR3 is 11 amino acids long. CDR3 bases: TGTGCCAGCGCACTCAACACTGAAGCTTTCTTT. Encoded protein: CASALNTEAFF.

The chain's CDR3 is CASSRDRGRDQPQHF. In DNA form, the CDR3 reads TGTGCCAGCAGTCGAGACAGGGGTAGGGATCAGCCCCAGCATTTT. This chain uses TRBV27 with TRBJ1-5; 8 positions match TRBD1. Unmatched junction bases numbered 8, after V lost 5 bases and J lost 5 bases. Germline lookup yields CDR1 MNHEY and CDR2 SMNVEV (reference sequence). The length of the CDR3 is 15 residues.

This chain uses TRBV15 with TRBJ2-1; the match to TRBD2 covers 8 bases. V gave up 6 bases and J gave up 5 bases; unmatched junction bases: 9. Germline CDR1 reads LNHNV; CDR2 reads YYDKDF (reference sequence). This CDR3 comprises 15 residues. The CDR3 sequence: CATRAAGGIHNEQFF. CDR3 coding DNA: TGTGCCACCAGGGCGGCGGGAGGAATCCACAATGAGCAGTTCTTC.